The present entry profiles one T cell receptor beta chain with its context. These data originate in a study of cytomegalovirus exposure and HLA in healthy donors. Germline V gives CDR1 LNHDA, CDR2 SQIVND (reference sequence). The J segment lost 4 bases and the V segment lost 9 bases, leaving 16 bases of the junction unmatched. This CDR3 contains 17 residues. Assay used: immunoSEQ multiplex PCR; TCRdb lists only in-frame clones, some missing. The sample consists of over 120,000 clones, about 87% of them appearing once. The sample consisted of PBMCs. The sequence came from a man between 18 and 35 years old in good health and CMV-seropositive. This chain uses TRBV19 with TRBJ2-1; the match to TRBD2 covers 9 bases. The CDR3 spells CASTPAGGGGGYNEQFF. The CDR3 DNA reads TGTGCCAGCACCCCAGCGGGAGGAGGGGGGGGGTACAATGAGCAGTTCTTC.